This TCR beta chain was identified in a study of cytomegalovirus exposure and HLA in healthy donors. The donors comprised healthy bone marrow donors. Vbeta (60) and Jbeta (13) primers were used in the PCR. Profiling relied on immunoSEQ multiplex PCR, and the TCRdb table lists in-frame clones only, not all of them. Of some 180,000 clones listed, around 83% are singletons. Study-level findings and limits: HLA alleles were associated with some 16,000 TCR beta sequences in a later analysis at 0.05 false discovery rate. Common viral pathogens were later found to be apparently linked to several of the most significant clusters. Prior analysis indicated that the majority of TCR beta V segments exhibited productivity approximately 87% or approximately 30% of the time.

On this clone: The antigen remains undetermined.

The germline V gene encodes CDR1 MNHEY and CDR2 SMNVEV (reference sequence). This CDR3 is 17 amino acids long. V shed 8 bases and J shed 0 bases, with 23 bases lying between them. Material for sequencing was PBMCs. The V call is TRBV27, the J call TRBJ2-7; D possibly corresponds to TRBD1 (6 bases). The receptor comes from a woman between 18 and 30 years old in good health and CMV-seronegative. The CDR3: CASLSRVTRDNSYEQYF. The CDR3 DNA follows: TGTGCCAGCTTGTCGCGCGTGACCCGGGACAACTCCTACGAGCAGTACTTC.